This T cell receptor (beta chain) appears in the sequencing data of a study of T cell responses to AZD1222 COVID-19 vaccine. From germline, CDR1 is MNHEY and CDR2 SVGAGI. V lost 7 bases and J lost 3, with 9 bases in between. This CDR3 is built from 12 residues. Assay used: immunoSEQ multiplex PCR; TCRdb lists only in-frame clones, some missing. The data show around 130,000 clones, roughly 93% seen once. This sequence was found in an adult in good health. Sequencing was performed on peripheral blood, taken on day 0 of AZD1222 vaccination. V is TRBV6-5 and J is TRBJ1-1; D ambiguous. The CDR3 spells CASNTGDTEAFF. The CDR3 region has the DNA TGTGCCAGCAACACGGGCGACACTGAAGCTTTCTTT.